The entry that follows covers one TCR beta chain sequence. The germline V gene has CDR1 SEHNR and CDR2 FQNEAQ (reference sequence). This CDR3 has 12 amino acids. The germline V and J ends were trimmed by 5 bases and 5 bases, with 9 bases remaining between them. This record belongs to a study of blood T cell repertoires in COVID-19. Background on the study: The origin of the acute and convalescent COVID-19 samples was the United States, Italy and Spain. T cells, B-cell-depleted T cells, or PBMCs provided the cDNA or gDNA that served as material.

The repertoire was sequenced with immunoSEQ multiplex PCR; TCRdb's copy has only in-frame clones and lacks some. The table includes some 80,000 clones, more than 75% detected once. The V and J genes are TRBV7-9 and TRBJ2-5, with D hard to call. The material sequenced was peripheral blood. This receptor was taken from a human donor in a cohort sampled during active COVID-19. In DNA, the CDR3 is TGTGCCAGCAGCCGCGTCATGGAGACCCAGTACTTC. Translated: CASSRVMETQYF.